The rows below give T cell receptor beta chains drawn from one sample of a study of T cells in tuberculosis. Assay used: immunoSEQ multiplex PCR; TCRdb lists only in-frame clones, some missing. The data hold fewer than 30,000 clones, with more than 85% observed a single time. Sequenced input: PBMCs. The receptors derive from a donor aged 10-29 years with latent tuberculosis or without tuberculosis infection. The CDR3 runs from the conserved cysteine through the conserved F or W. The D gene is left open where the match is weak. The listing skips clone size in some rows; elsewhere it reads once, few, many or a size class.

j_gene: TRBJ2-5; d_gene: TRBD2; v_gene: TRBV11-2; abundance: -; CDR3nt: TGTGCCAGCAGCTTTCACCTCTCGGGGACTAGGGAAGAGACCCAGTACTTC; CDR3aa: CASSFHLSGTREETQYF
j_gene: TRBJ2-5; d_gene: TRBD1; v_gene: TRBV7-9; abundance: -; CDR3nt: TGTGCCAGCAGCCAAACAGGGGAACGACAAGAGACCCAGTACTTC; CDR3aa: CASSQTGERQETQYF
j_gene: TRBJ2-7; d_gene: -; v_gene: TRBV5-4; abundance: -; CDR3nt: TGTGCCAGCAGCTTGGACAGGATAACATCCTACGAGCAGTACTTC; CDR3aa: CASSLDRITSYEQYF
j_gene: TRBJ1-2; d_gene: TRBD1; v_gene: TRBV7-8; abundance: -; CDR3nt: TGTGCCAGCAGCTTAGTCCCGGGACAGGCCCGGTATGGCTACACCTTC; CDR3aa: CASSLVPGQARYGYTF
j_gene: TRBJ1-2; d_gene: -; v_gene: TRBV5-1; abundance: -; CDR3nt: TGCGCCAGCAGCTTGGATTCGTTTGGCTACACCTTC; CDR3aa: CASSLDSFGYTF
j_gene: TRBJ2-5; d_gene: -; v_gene: TRBV28; abundance: -; CDR3nt: TGTGCCAGCAGTTTTGAGGAGGGTCGAGAGACCCAGTACTTC; CDR3aa: CASSFEEGRETQYF
j_gene: TRBJ1-2; d_gene: -; v_gene: TRBV27; abundance: -; CDR3nt: TGTGCCAGCAGTTTCGAGCACAGGGCGGGTGGCTACACCTTC; CDR3aa: CASSFEHRAGGYTF
j_gene: TRBJ1-5; d_gene: TRBD1; v_gene: TRBV5-6; abundance: -; CDR3nt: TGTGCCAGCAGCTTGGGGACAGGGAGCCAGCCCCAGCATTTT; CDR3aa: CASSLGTGSQPQHF
j_gene: TRBJ2-1; d_gene: -; v_gene: TRBV7-9; abundance: -; CDR3nt: TGTGCCAGCAGCTCCCCCTCGACAGAGAGAAATGAGCAGTTCTTC; CDR3aa: CASSSPSTERNEQFF
j_gene: TRBJ2-3; d_gene: -; v_gene: TRBV5-1; abundance: -; CDR3nt: TGCGCCAGCAGCCTACTAAATCCCACAGATACGCAGTATTTT; CDR3aa: CASSLLNPTDTQYF
j_gene: TRBJ1-5; d_gene: TRBD1; v_gene: TRBV15; abundance: -; CDR3nt: TGTGCCACCAGCAGGACACAAGAGACAGGGGAGGACGGTCAGCCCCAGCATTTT; CDR3aa: CATSRTQETGEDGQPQHF
j_gene: TRBJ1-2; d_gene: TRBD1; v_gene: TRBV2; abundance: -; CDR3nt: TGTGCCAGCAGTGAAGACAGGGGGGACTATGGCTACACCTTC; CDR3aa: CASSEDRGDYGYTF
j_gene: TRBJ1-1; d_gene: -; v_gene: TRBV7-2; abundance: -; CDR3nt: TGTGCCAGCAGCTTATGGGGGCCCAGGAACACTGAAGCTTTCTTT; CDR3aa: CASSLWGPRNTEAFF
j_gene: TRBJ2-2; d_gene: TRBD1; v_gene: TRBV7-9; abundance: -; CDR3nt: TGTGCCAGCAGCTCCCGGGACAGGGCAATAACCGGGGAGCTGTTTTTT; CDR3aa: CASSSRDRAITGELFF
j_gene: TRBJ1-2; d_gene: -; v_gene: TRBV18; abundance: once; CDR3nt: TGTGCCAGCTCACCACCGGGCAGGGCCGTTGGACCCACCTTC; CDR3aa: CASSPPGRAVGPTF
j_gene: TRBJ1-1; d_gene: TRBD1; v_gene: TRBV5-8; abundance: -; CDR3nt: TGTGCCAGCAGCCCAAACGGGGTGTGGGACAGTAAATTCTTT; CDR3aa: CASSPNGVWDSKFF
j_gene: TRBJ2-1; d_gene: TRBD2; v_gene: TRBV5-1; abundance: -; CDR3nt: TGCGCCAGCAGCGGGGAGGGTTCCTCGGGCTCCTACAATGAGCAGTTCTTC; CDR3aa: CASSGEGSSGSYNEQFF
j_gene: TRBJ1-6; d_gene: -; v_gene: TRBV30; abundance: -; CDR3nt: TGTGCCTGGCGGAACAGGGCTTTCAATTCACCCCTCCACTTT; CDR3aa: CAWRNRAFNSPLHF
j_gene: TRBJ1-1; d_gene: TRBD1; v_gene: TRBV10-3; abundance: -; CDR3nt: TGTGCCATCAAAGGGACAGGGGGCAACACTGAAGCTTTCTTT; CDR3aa: CAIKGTGGNTEAFF
j_gene: TRBJ2-3; d_gene: -; v_gene: TRBV1; abundance: -; CDR3nt: TGCACCAGCAGCCAAGCGCGAGCTTCCCCTAGCACAGATACGCAGTATTTT; CDR3aa: CTSSQARASPSTDTQYF
j_gene: TRBJ1-2; d_gene: -; v_gene: TRBV7-2; abundance: -; CDR3nt: TGTGCCAGCAGCCCAGGAGCAAACCGACAGACACCCTCCTTC; CDR3aa: CASSPGANRQTPSF
j_gene: TRBJ2-4; d_gene: -; v_gene: TRBV7-2; abundance: -; CDR3nt: TGTGCCAGCAGCCCGTCGACAGGCGGTAGGAACATTCAGTACTTC; CDR3aa: CASSPSTGGRNIQYF
j_gene: TRBJ2-5; d_gene: TRBD1; v_gene: TRBV5-1; abundance: -; CDR3nt: TGCGCCAGCAGCACAGGGGACAGACAAGAGACCCAGTACTTC; CDR3aa: CASSTGDRQETQYF
j_gene: TRBJ2-3; d_gene: TRBD1; v_gene: TRBV7-9; abundance: -; CDR3nt: TGTGCCAGCAGCGATTCCAGGGGGCCGCAGTATTTT; CDR3aa: CASSDSRGPQYF
j_gene: TRBJ1-5; d_gene: -; v_gene: TRBV5-1; abundance: -; CDR3nt: TGCGCCAGCAGCTTGGACGGGTATGGTCAGCCCCAGCATTTT; CDR3aa: CASSLDGYGQPQHF
j_gene: TRBJ2-5; d_gene: TRBD2; v_gene: TRBV6-1; abundance: -; CDR3nt: TGTGCCAGCAGTGAAGGGAGAGCGGGGGAAGGCAAAGAGACCCAGTACTTC; CDR3aa: CASSEGRAGEGKETQYF
j_gene: TRBJ2-1; d_gene: TRBD2; v_gene: TRBV4-1; abundance: -; CDR3nt: TGCGCCAGCAGCCAAGACTCTCGACTAGCGGGAGCAGCTGAGCAGTTCTTC; CDR3aa: CASSQDSRLAGAAEQFF
j_gene: TRBJ1-4; d_gene: -; v_gene: TRBV28; abundance: -; CDR3nt: TGTGCCAGCAGTTTATCGGCGGGCCGACTGTTTTTT; CDR3aa: CASSLSAGRLFF
j_gene: TRBJ2-1; d_gene: -; v_gene: TRBV7-9; abundance: -; CDR3nt: TGTGCCAGCAGCTTAGGGCGGGTGAGCTCCTACAATGAGCAGTTCTTC; CDR3aa: CASSLGRVSSYNEQFF
j_gene: TRBJ2-1; d_gene: TRBD2; v_gene: TRBV25-1; abundance: -; CDR3nt: TGTGCCAGCAGTGAGAAGGGGGCTAGCGGGAGGGCCTCACATGAGCAGTTCTTC; CDR3aa: CASSEKGASGRASHEQFF
j_gene: TRBJ2-3; d_gene: TRBD2; v_gene: TRBV2; abundance: -; CDR3nt: TGTGCCAGAGGACTAGCTGACAACCCAGATACGCAGTATTTT; CDR3aa: CARGLADNPDTQYF
j_gene: TRBJ2-3; d_gene: -; v_gene: TRBV7-2; abundance: once; CDR3nt: TGTGCCAGCAGCTTGCAGGCCAACTTACGCACAGATACGCAGTATTTT; CDR3aa: CASSLQANLRTDTQYF
j_gene: TRBJ1-6; d_gene: -; v_gene: TRBV6-1; abundance: -; CDR3nt: TGTGCCAGCAGTGACAGGTTTGGAGGATCCTATAATTCACCCCTCCACTTT; CDR3aa: CASSDRFGGSYNSPLHF
j_gene: TRBJ2-7; d_gene: TRBD2; v_gene: TRBV6-7; abundance: few; CDR3nt: TGTGCCAGCAGAAACCTACGCCCGGGACTAGCGGGAGGGCCATGTTACTACGAGCAGTACTTC; CDR3aa: CASRNLRPGLAGGPCYYEQYF
j_gene: TRBJ2-3; d_gene: TRBD2; v_gene: TRBV5-1; abundance: few; CDR3nt: TGCGCCAGCAGCCGCGGGGGGAGCACAGATACGCAGTATTTT; CDR3aa: CASSRGGSTDTQYF
j_gene: TRBJ2-1; d_gene: -; v_gene: TRBV19; abundance: -; CDR3nt: TGTGCCAGTAGTGCGGGACTGGAGTACAATGAGCAGTTCTTC; CDR3aa: CASSAGLEYNEQFF
j_gene: TRBJ2-1; d_gene: TRBD2; v_gene: TRBV11-3; abundance: -; CDR3nt: TGTGCCAGCAGCTTTAGTCTGGCTAGCGGTGACAATGAGCAGTTCTTC; CDR3aa: CASSFSLASGDNEQFF
j_gene: TRBJ1-1; d_gene: TRBD1; v_gene: TRBV5-6; abundance: -; CDR3nt: TGTGCCAGCAGCCCCCAGGACAGGGCAGGTACTGAAGCTTTCTTT; CDR3aa: CASSPQDRAGTEAFF
j_gene: TRBJ2-1; d_gene: TRBD1; v_gene: TRBV7-9; abundance: -; CDR3nt: TGTGCCAGCAGCTTAGGACAGGGCTCCTACAATGAGCAGTTCTTC; CDR3aa: CASSLGQGSYNEQFF
j_gene: TRBJ2-1; d_gene: -; v_gene: TRBV5-1; abundance: -; CDR3nt: TGCGCCAGCAGCCCATACCGACAGGATGATCCGTTCTTC; CDR3aa: CASSPYRQDDPFF
j_gene: TRBJ2-3; d_gene: -; v_gene: TRBV7-2; abundance: few; CDR3nt: TGTGCCAGCAGCTTAGGACTCCACACAGATACGCAGTATTTT; CDR3aa: CASSLGLHTDTQYF
j_gene: TRBJ1-5; d_gene: TRBD1; v_gene: TRBV19; abundance: -; CDR3nt: TGTGCCAGTAGTCTAGGGACAGGCAATCAGCCCCAGCATTTT; CDR3aa: CASSLGTGNQPQHF
j_gene: TRBJ2-1; d_gene: -; v_gene: TRBV19; abundance: -; CDR3nt: TGTGCCAGTAGTTCGCCCCCTGAGAGCTCCTACAATGAGCAGTTCTTC; CDR3aa: CASSSPPESSYNEQFF
j_gene: TRBJ1-2; d_gene: -; v_gene: TRBV20-1; abundance: -; CDR3nt: TGCAGTGCCTGGAGCTTTCATGGCTACACCTTC; CDR3aa: CSAWSFHGYTF
j_gene: TRBJ1-3; d_gene: TRBD1; v_gene: TRBV28; abundance: -; CDR3nt: TGTGCCAGCAGTTACTCTTACCTCAGGGGGGCAGGAAACACCATATATTTT; CDR3aa: CASSYSYLRGAGNTIYF
j_gene: TRBJ2-2; d_gene: TRBD2; v_gene: TRBV5-1; abundance: once; CDR3nt: TGCGCCAGCAGCCTGACTGACCCAGGACTAGACGCCGGGGAGCTGTTTTTT; CDR3aa: CASSLTDPGLDAGELFF
j_gene: TRBJ2-1; d_gene: TRBD2; v_gene: TRBV10-3; abundance: -; CDR3nt: TGTGCCATCGGGGGTGCTAGCGGGATTTCTGCTGAGCAGTTCTTC; CDR3aa: CAIGGASGISAEQFF